Below, 5 T cell receptor beta chains from the same sample are listed, as sequenced in a study of identifying expanded T cells in peripheral blood. Using immunoSEQ multiplex PCR, the repertoire was profiled, and TCRdb retains in-frame clones only, with some absent. The table lists under 150,000 clones, approximately 86% of them singletons. Sequenced: blood. These receptors were collected from a person between 18 and 75 years old in good health.

This clone was seen a handful of times. The chain joins TRBV7-6 to TRBJ2-6; 7 bases match TRBD1. The CDR3 runs 19 residues. With 1 base clipped from V and 0 bases from J, the junction kept 9 bases outside the gene matches. Germline loops: CDR1 SGHVS, CDR2 FNYEAQ. The chain's CDR3 is CASSLDGDSRYSGANVLTF. The CDR3 region has the DNA TGTGCCAGCAGCTTAGACGGGGACAGTCGTTACTCTGGGGCCAACGTCCTGACTTTC.

The gene calls are TRBV9 and TRBJ1-2, with no clear D. V shed 4 bases and J shed 7 bases, with 17 bases lying between them. The CDR3 consists of 14 residues. Germline lookup yields CDR1 SGDLS and CDR2 YYNGEE. The CDR3 bases are TGTGCCAGCAGCTTGGGGAGGTCACCGAGTGGCTACACCTTC. Its protein is CASSLGRSPSGYTF.

This clone was seen more than once but under ten times. This chain links TRBV30 with TRBJ1-2, with no clear D. The CDR3 runs to 12 residues. The V and J ends lost 4 bases and 3 bases respectively, with 9 bases between them. Germline CDR1 and CDR2: GTSNPN and SVGIG (reference sequence). The CDR3 spells CAWTPLDYGYTF. CDR3 coding DNA: TGTGCCTGGACCCCGCTCGACTATGGCTACACCTTC.

This chain uses TRBV19 with TRBJ2-7, with no clear D. Per the germline V gene, CDR1 is LNHDA and CDR2 is SQIVND (reference sequence). Deletions cut 3 bases from V and 0 bases from J, with 9 bases between. The CDR3 totals 14 residues. In DNA form, the CDR3 reads TGTGCCAGTAGTATGCTGGGAAGCTCCTACGAGCAGTACTTC. As protein: CASSMLGSSYEQYF.

In nucleotides, the CDR3 is TGTGCCAGCAGCCAAGAACAGGGATATAATTCACCCCTCCACTTT. Translation gives CASSQEQGYNSPLHF. The J gene is TRBJ1-6, the V gene TRBV5-5; tentatively, D is TRBD1 (6 bases). V dropped 4 bases and J dropped 4 bases, with 12 bases sitting between them. The CDR3 loop spans 15 amino acids. Germline CDR1 reads SGHKS; CDR2 reads YYEKEE (reference sequence).